These 15 T cell receptor beta chains came from one sample sequenced in a study of blood T cells in healthy people across ages. Combining a sample-barcoded 5' primer with a J-beta primer mix, a second PCR ran for roughly 7 to 12 cycles. Via MiXCR, TCRdb re-called the 5' RACE reads, giving one row per CDR3 protein. The table has 790,000 or so distinct CDR3 sequences, roughly 46% seen once. Sequenced material: blood. These receptors all stem from a man older than 75 in good health.

This clonotype was seen repeatedly, ten times or more. V is TRBV27 and J is TRBJ2-5; 9 positions match TRBD2. This CDR3 has 17 amino acids. The V gene end was trimmed by 6 bases and the J gene end by 5 bases; junction bases not matched to a gene: 16. The germline gives CDR1 MNHEY, CDR2 SMNVEV (reference sequence). The CDR3 reads CASRKSYASGIRETQYF. The DNA of the CDR3 is TGTGCCAGCAGAAAAAGTTACGCTAGCGGGATTCGTGAGACCCAGTACTTC.

This clonotype was counted only a few times. J is TRBJ1-1 and V is TRBV10-3; D is undetermined. Trimming left V 4 bases short and J 2 bases short, with 14 bases between. This CDR3 has 15 residues. Germline V gene data show CDR1 as ENHRY and CDR2 as SYGVKD. CDR3 in amino acids: CAISGVTSLNTEAFF. The CDR3 bases are TGTGCCATCAGTGGCGTGACCAGCTTAAACACTGAAGCTTTCTTT.

In this sample, this clonotype turned up a few times. The chain employs TRBV28 and TRBJ2-4, with D perhaps TRBD1 or TRBD2 (6 bases each). Germline V gene data show CDR1 as MDHEN and CDR2 as SYDVKM. The CDR3 is made up of 15 amino acids. V lost 7 bases to trimming and J lost 11 bases, with 24 bases between them. CDR3 protein: CASTLGGFDNDVQYF. The CDR3 DNA is TGTGCCAGCACCCTAGGGGGGTTCGACAATGACGTTCAGTACTTC.

CDR3 sequence reads: CASSQVSSGTYNEQFF. CDR3 nucleotide sequence: TGTGCCAGCAGCCAAGTTTCTAGCGGGACCTACAATGAGCAGTTCTTC. V gene TRBV3-1 combines with J gene TRBJ2-1; 9 bases align to TRBD2. The ends lost 1 base at V and 2 bases at J; junction bases unmatched: 3. This CDR3 contains 16 residues. Germline CDR1 LGHDT, CDR2 YNNKEL (reference sequence).

The gene calls are TRBV7-3 and TRBJ2-1; D call uncertain. The V end was cut by 2 bases, the J end by 11 bases, with 13 bases between. Germline V gives CDR1 SGHTA, CDR2 FQGTGA. The CDR3 runs 13 residues. CDR3: CASSLAVASQQFF. The CDR3 bases are TGTGCCAGCAGCTTAGCCGTGGCGTCCCAGCAGTTCTTC.

This clonotype has a count of ten or more. V is TRBV29-1 and J is TRBJ2-7; 7 bases line up with TRBD1. Germline V gives CDR1 SQVTM, CDR2 ANQGSEA. This CDR3 region has 16 residues. The J segment lost 0 bases and the V segment lost 4 bases, leaving 12 bases of the junction unmatched. The CDR3 spells CSVVTGKYLSSYEQYF. The CDR3 nucleotides read TGCAGCGTTGTGACAGGGAAGTACCTTAGCTCCTACGAGCAGTACTTC.

This clonotype occurred many times. The rearrangement uses TRBV24-1 and TRBJ1-2, with D unresolved. The V end was cut by 3 bases, the J end by 2 bases, with 9 bases between. The CDR3 has 14 residues. CDR1 is KGHDR, CDR2 SFDVKD, per germline. The CDR3 nucleotides read TGTGCCACCAGTGATAGTGGACGGAACTATGGCTACACCTTC. This encodes CATSDSGRNYGYTF.

As to this clonotype: This could be a read error, since a much larger clone is one nucleotide away. The rearrangement joins TRBV5-1 to TRBJ1-5; perhaps TRBD1 as D (5 bases). The CDR3 totals 15 residues. From germline, CDR1 is SGHRS and CDR2 YFSETQ. CDR3: CVSSFSGVGNQPQHF. The CDR3 coding sequence is TGCGTCAGCAGCTTTTCGGGGGTGGGCAATCAGCCCCAGCATTTT.

The table lists this clonotype with many counts. The chain couples TRBV28 to TRBJ2-7, with D perhaps TRBD1 or TRBD2 (6 bases each). CDR3 length: 14 amino acids. Germline V gene sequence: CDR1 MDHEN, CDR2 SYDVKM. With 3 bases removed from V and 0 bases from J, the gap between germline ends came to 9 bases. The CDR3 DNA follows: TGTGCCAGCAGTTTGTGGGGGGCCTCCTACGAGCAGTACTTC. It yields the protein CASSLWGASYEQYF.

This chain links TRBV7-2 with TRBJ2-1; 11 bases match TRBD2. Germline values: CDR1 SGHTA, CDR2 FQGNSA. The V and J ends lost 1 base and 5 bases, in that order; junction bases with no gene match: 7. There are 17 residues in the CDR3. Here the CDR3 reads CASSLGAIAGGNNEQFF. The DNA for the CDR3 is TGTGCCAGCAGCTTAGGGGCCATAGCGGGGGGGAACAATGAGCAGTTCTTC. Supplemented by reference TRBV7-2 and TRBJ2-1, the full variable domain reads GAGVSQSPSNKVTEKGKDVELRCDPISGHTALYWYRQSLGQGLEFLIYFQGNSAPDKSGLPSDRFSAERTGGSVSTLTIQRTQQEDSAVYLCASSLGAIAGGNNEQFFGPGTRLTVL.

This clonotype showed up many times. The chain carries TRBV7-9 and TRBJ2-7, with 11 positions matching TRBD2. The CDR3 consists of 17 residues. Germline lookup yields CDR1 SEHNR and CDR2 FQNEAQ (reference sequence). The ends lost 3 bases at V and 0 bases at J; junction bases unmatched: 7. The CDR3 reads CASSLSAGTSGSYEQYF. CDR3 nucleotide sequence: TGTGCCAGCAGCTTGAGTGCCGGGACTAGCGGCTCCTACGAGCAGTACTTC.

There are a few counts of this clonotype. J is TRBJ2-7 and V is TRBV11-2, with 8 bases aligning to TRBD2. The CDR3 consists of 15 residues. Trimming took 1 base from V and 3 from J; bases not matched to a gene: 5. The V gene's germline CDR1 is SGHAT and CDR2 FQNNGV. CDR3 nucleotide sequence: TGTGCCAGCAGCTTAGTATCTGGGACTAGCTACGAGCAGTACTTC. Protein: CASSLVSGTSYEQYF.

This clonotype was detected a few times. V and J are TRBV2 and TRBJ1-2; D unclear. This CDR3 spans 12 amino acids. CDR1 is SNHLY, CDR2 FYNNEI, per germline. Trimming left V 1 base short and J 10 bases short, with 10 bases between. The DNA of the CDR3 is TGTGCCAGCAGTGAAGGCCCGGTTGACTACACCTTC. Translation gives CASSEGPVDYTF.

The rearrangement links TRBV6-6 to TRBJ2-1; 7 nucleotides agree with TRBD2. Germline V CDR1 and CDR2: MNHNY, SVGAGI (reference sequence). V shed 2 bases and J 13 bases; nucleotides not matched to a gene: 2. This CDR3 spans 11 amino acids. The CDR3 nucleotides are TGTGCCAGCAGTTACCGGGACTACCAGTTCTTC. Translating gives CASSYRDYQFF.

In this sample, this clonotype turned up a few times. The chain links TRBV6-2 or TRBV6-3 to TRBJ2-5; D is uncertain. CDR1 MNHEY and CDR2 SVGEGT come from the germline V gene. CDR3 size: 13 residues. Trimming left V 0 bases short and J 5 bases short, with 7 bases between. CDR3 sequence (DNA): TGTGCCAGCAGTTACTCTCTAGGGGAGACCCAGTACTTC. It yields the protein CASSYSLGETQYF.